Below, 8 T cell receptor beta chains from the same sample are listed, as sequenced in a study of T-cell reconstitution after alpha-beta-depleted transplantation in children. For TCRbeta, the library was prepared with unique molecular identifiers. In TCRdb, the PCR reads were re-called with MiXCR into one record per CDR3 protein. Of hundreds of thousands of distinct CDR3 sequences listed, approximately 32% are singletons. The source material was PBMCs from the stem cell graft donor, sampled from the stem cell graft. The receptors stem from a human donor who donated a stem cell graft to a child with aplastic anemia.

The V call is TRBV29-1, the J call TRBJ2-3; 8 bases map to TRBD1. V shed 0 bases and J 3 bases; nucleotides not matched to a gene: 8. This CDR3 spans 16 amino acids. Germline-derived CDR1 and CDR2 are SQVTM and ANQGSEA. The CDR3 is CSVEDPQGVTTDTQYF. CDR3 coding DNA: TGCAGCGTTGAAGATCCACAGGGGGTAACGACAGATACGCAGTATTTT.

For this clonotype: An end of the junction does not agree with germline; a read error may underlie this. CDR3 loop: CSVGGGLLPNEEFF. CDR3 nucleotides: TGCAGCGTTGGCGGGGGACTCCTTCCCAATGAGGAGTTCTTC. The V gene is TRBV29-1, the J gene TRBJ2-1; TRBD2 agrees at 7 bases. The CDR3 is 14 amino acids. Germline CDR1 is SQVTM and CDR2 is ANQGSEA.

The chain couples TRBV20-1 to TRBJ2-3; the D gene is possibly TRBD2 (5 bases). V lost 6 bases and J 3 bases, leaving 19 bases between the germline ends. This CDR3 has 15 residues. The germline V gene encodes CDR1 DFQATT and CDR2 SNEGSKA (reference sequence). This CDR3 reads CSALGARGLTDTQYF. The CDR3 nucleotides read TGCAGTGCACTGGGAGCCCGCGGGCTAACAGATACGCAGTATTTT.

This clonotype appeared once. The chain joins TRBV20-1 to TRBJ2-2, with 7 bases fitting TRBD2. In germline, CDR1 is DFQATT, CDR2 SNEGSKA (reference sequence). The CDR3 covers 17 residues. With V trimmed by 0 bases and J by 4 bases, 11 bases remained unmatched. CDR3 DNA: TGCAGTGCTAGAGATTCAGGGCTAGCGGAGGCCACCGGGGAGCTGTTTTTT. Amino acid sequence: CSARDSGLAEATGELFF.

The table lists this clonotype with a count of one. This chain links TRBV12-3 or TRBV12-4 with TRBJ2-5, with D maybe TRBD1 (5 bases). V dropped 6 bases and J dropped 5 bases, with 13 bases sitting between them. The CDR3 is 13 residues long. The CDR3 DNA sequence: TGTGCCAGCAGGCCAACTCCAGGGGAGACCCAGTACTTC. Translation: CASRPTPGETQYF.

The chain employs TRBV16 and TRBJ1-5; 11 bases map to TRBD1. Per the germline V gene, CDR1 is KGHSY and CDR2 is FQNENV. V gave up 1 base and J gave up 7 bases; unmatched junction bases: 6. The CDR3 length is 16 residues. The CDR3 loop reads CASSQFGDRGKQPQHF. The CDR3 nucleotides are TGTGCCAGCAGCCAATTCGGGGACAGGGGGAAACAGCCCCAGCATTTT. The full variable domain, with the rest looked up from reference TRBV16 and TRBJ1-5, is GEEVAQTPKHLVRGEGQKAKLYCAPIKGHSYVFWYQQVLKNEFKFLISFQNENVFDETGMPKERFSAKCLPNSPCSLEIQATKLEDSAVYFCASSQFGDRGKQPQHFGDGTRLSIL.

The rearrangement joins TRBV5-1 to TRBJ2-3; D uncertain. Germline CDR1 and CDR2: SGHRS and YFSETQ. The CDR3 length is 12 residues. Trimming cost V 4 bases and J 3 bases, with 6 bases left between them. CDR3 region: CASSTTTDTQYF. The DNA for the CDR3 is TGCGCCAGCAGCACAACAACAGATACGCAGTATTTT.

The V call is TRBV5-1, the J call TRBJ2-5; D might be TRBD2 (6 bases). CDR3 length equals 19 residues. Germline V gene data show CDR1 as SGHRS and CDR2 as YFSETQ. V lost 4 bases to trimming and J lost 5 bases, with 30 bases between them. The CDR3 loop is CASSMRVRRSSGPDETQYF. CDR3 bases: TGCGCCAGCAGCATGAGAGTCCGTCGGAGTAGCGGTCCGGATGAGACCCAGTACTTC.